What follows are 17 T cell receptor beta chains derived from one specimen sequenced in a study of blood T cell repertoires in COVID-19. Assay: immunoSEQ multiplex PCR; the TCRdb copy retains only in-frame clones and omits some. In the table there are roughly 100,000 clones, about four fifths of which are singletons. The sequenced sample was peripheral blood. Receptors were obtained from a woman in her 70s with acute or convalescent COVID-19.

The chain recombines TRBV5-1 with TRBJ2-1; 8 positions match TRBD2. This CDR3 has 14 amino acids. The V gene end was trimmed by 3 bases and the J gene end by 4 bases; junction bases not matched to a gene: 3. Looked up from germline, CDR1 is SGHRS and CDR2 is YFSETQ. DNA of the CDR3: TGCGCCAGCAGCTACACTAGCGGTTACAATGAGCAGTTCTTC. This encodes CASSYTSGYNEQFF.

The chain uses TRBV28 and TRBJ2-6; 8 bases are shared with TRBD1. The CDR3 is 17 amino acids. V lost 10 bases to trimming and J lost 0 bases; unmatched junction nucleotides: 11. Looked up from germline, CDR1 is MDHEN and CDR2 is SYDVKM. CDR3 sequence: CATGDRGWSSGANVLTF. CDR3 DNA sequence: TGTGCCACCGGTGACAGGGGATGGAGCTCTGGGGCCAACGTCCTGACTTTC.

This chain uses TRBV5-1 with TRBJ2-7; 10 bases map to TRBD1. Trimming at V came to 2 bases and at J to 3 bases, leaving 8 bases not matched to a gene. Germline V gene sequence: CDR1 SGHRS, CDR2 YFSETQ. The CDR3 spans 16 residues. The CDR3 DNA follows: TGCGCCAGCAGCTTTAAACCGGGACAGGGGTTCTACGAGCAGTACTTC. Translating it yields CASSFKPGQGFYEQYF.

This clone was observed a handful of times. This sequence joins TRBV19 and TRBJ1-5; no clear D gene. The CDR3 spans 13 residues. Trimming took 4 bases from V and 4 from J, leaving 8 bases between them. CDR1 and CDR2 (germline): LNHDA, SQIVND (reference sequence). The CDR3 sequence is CASSTVPNQPQHF. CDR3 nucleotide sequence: TGTGCCAGTAGTACGGTCCCGAATCAGCCCCAGCATTTT.

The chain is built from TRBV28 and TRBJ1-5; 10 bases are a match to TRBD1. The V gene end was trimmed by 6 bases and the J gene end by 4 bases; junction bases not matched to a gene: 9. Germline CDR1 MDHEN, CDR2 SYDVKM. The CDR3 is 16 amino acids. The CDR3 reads CASRPRRGQGNQPQHF. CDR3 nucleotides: TGTGCCAGCAGGCCCCGGAGGGGACAGGGGAATCAGCCCCAGCATTTT.

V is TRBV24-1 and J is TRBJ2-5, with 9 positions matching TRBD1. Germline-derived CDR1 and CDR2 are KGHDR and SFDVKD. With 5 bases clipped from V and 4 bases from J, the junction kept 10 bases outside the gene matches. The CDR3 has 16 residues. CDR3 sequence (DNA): TGTGCCACCAGTGTTCCGGGACAGGGCCTGGGAGAGACCCAGTACTTC. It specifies CATSVPGQGLGETQYF.

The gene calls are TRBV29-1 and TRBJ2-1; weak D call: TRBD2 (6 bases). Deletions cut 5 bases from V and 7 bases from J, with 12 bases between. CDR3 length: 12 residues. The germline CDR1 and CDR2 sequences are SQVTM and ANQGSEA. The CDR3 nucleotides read TGCAGCGTTCCCCGTGGAGGGAATGAGCAGTTCTTC. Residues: CSVPRGGNEQFF.

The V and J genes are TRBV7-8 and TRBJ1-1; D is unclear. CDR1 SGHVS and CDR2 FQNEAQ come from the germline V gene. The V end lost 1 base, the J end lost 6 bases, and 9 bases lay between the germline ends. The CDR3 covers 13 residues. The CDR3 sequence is CASSLGVAAEAFF. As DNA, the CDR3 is TGTGCCAGCAGCTTAGGAGTTGCCGCTGAAGCTTTCTTT.

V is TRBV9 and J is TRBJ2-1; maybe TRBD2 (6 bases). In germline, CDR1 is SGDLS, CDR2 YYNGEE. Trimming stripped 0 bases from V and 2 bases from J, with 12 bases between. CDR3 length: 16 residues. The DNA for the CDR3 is TGTGCCAGCAGCGTAGTCGGGGGTAGCCCCTACAATGAGCAGTTCTTC. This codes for CASSVVGGSPYNEQFF.

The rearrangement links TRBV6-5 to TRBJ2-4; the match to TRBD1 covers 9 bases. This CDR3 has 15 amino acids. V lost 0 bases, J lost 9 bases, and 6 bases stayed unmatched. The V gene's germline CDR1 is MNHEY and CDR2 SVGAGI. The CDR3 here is CASSYSTGQGGIQYF. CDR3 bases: TGTGCCAGCAGTTACTCGACGGGACAGGGCGGCATTCAGTACTTC.

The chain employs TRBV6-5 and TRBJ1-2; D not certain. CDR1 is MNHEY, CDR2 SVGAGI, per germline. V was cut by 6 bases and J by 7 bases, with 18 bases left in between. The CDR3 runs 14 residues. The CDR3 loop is CASSPDKAGRGYTF. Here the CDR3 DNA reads TGTGCCAGCAGCCCCGACAAGGCTGGTCGTGGCTACACCTTC.

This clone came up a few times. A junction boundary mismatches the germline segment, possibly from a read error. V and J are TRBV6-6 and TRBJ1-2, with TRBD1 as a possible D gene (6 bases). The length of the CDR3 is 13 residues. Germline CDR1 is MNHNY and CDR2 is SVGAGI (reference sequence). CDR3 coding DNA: TGTGCCAGCAGTTACTCGATGCATGGGGAGGGGGCCTTC. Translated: CASSYSMHGEGAF.

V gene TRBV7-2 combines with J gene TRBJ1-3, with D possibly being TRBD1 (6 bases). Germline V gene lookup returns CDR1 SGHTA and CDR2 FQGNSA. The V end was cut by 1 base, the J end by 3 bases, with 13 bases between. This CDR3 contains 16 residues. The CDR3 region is CASSLDRGAGGNTIYF. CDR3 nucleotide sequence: TGTGCCAGCAGCTTAGATCGGGGGGCCGGTGGAAACACCATATATTTT.

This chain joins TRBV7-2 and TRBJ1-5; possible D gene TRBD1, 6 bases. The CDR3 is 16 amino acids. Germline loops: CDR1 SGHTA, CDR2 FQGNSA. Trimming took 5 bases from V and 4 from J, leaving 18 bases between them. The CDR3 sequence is CASSRGGRWTNQPQHF. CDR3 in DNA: TGTGCCAGCAGCCGGGGGGGGCGGTGGACGAATCAGCCCCAGCATTTT.

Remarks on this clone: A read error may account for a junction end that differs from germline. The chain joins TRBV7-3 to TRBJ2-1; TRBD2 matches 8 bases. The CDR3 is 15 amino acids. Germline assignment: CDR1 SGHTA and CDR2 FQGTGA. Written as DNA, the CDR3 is TGTGCCAGTAGCTTACAGGCGGGAGGATACAATGAGCAGTTCTTC. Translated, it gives CASSLQAGGYNEQFF. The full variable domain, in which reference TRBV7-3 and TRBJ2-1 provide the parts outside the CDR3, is GAGVSQTPSNKVTEKGKYVELRCDPISGHTALYWYRQSLGQGPEFLIYFQGTGAADDSGLPNDRFFAVRPEGSVSTLKIQRTERGDSAVYLCASSLQAGGYNEQFFGPGTRLTVL.

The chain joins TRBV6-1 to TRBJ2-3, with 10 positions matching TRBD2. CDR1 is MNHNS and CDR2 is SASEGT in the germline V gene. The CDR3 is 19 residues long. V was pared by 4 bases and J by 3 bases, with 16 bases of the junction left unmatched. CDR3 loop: CASSATPLYSGGMTDTQYF. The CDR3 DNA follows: TGTGCCAGCAGTGCCACCCCCCTCTATAGCGGGGGGATGACAGATACGCAGTATTTT.

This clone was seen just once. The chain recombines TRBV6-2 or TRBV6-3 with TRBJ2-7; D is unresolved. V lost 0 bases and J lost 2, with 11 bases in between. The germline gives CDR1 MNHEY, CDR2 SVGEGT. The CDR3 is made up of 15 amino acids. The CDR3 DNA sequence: TGTGCCAGCAGTTACTCGCCGGTAACCCCCTACGAGCAGTACTTC. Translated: CASSYSPVTPYEQYF.